This passage covers 31 T cell receptor beta chains from one sample sequenced in a study of shared clonotypes between healthy human individuals. Sequencing was performed with immunoSEQ multiplex PCR; in TCRdb, only in-frame clones are kept and a portion is missing. The sample has about 490,000 clones, roughly four fifths seen once. Material for sequencing was PBMCs. These receptors all stem from a woman in her thirties or forties in good health. Some clones in this sample may be carry-over from other donors' samples.

Concerning this clone: One end of the junction is discordant with germline, which a read error may explain. The J gene is TRBJ1-2, the V gene TRBV30, with D possibly matching TRBD1 (5 bases). The CDR3 sequence is 12 residues long. CDR1 is GTSNPN and CDR2 is SVGIG in the germline V gene (reference sequence). The CDR3 DNA follows: TGTGCCTGGAGTTCGACAGCCTCACCGGGGGCCTTC. This gives the protein CAWSSTASPGAF.

This clone appeared a single time. It differs at one base from a far larger clone, so likely a read error. The J gene is TRBJ1-2, the V gene TRBV28; TRBD1 might be the D (6 bases). From germline, CDR1 is MDHEN and CDR2 SYDVKM. The germline V and J ends were trimmed by 7 bases and 8 bases, with 20 bases remaining between them. CDR3 length: 14 amino acids. This CDR3 is CASNFYGGLDGYTF. The CDR3 DNA sequence: TGTGCCAGCAATTTTTATGGGGGGCTTGACGGCTACACCTTC.

The genes are TRBV7-9 and TRBJ2-5; TRBD2 agrees at 14 bases. Germline-derived CDR1 and CDR2 are SEHNR and FQNEAQ (reference sequence). J was trimmed by 5 bases and V by 3 bases; bases with no gene match: 8. The CDR3 consists of 17 residues. Written as DNA, the CDR3 is TGTGCCAGCAGCTTCGGGACTAGCGGGAGTACTGGGGAGACCCAGTACTTC. The encoded protein is CASSFGTSGSTGETQYF.

The CDR3 reads CASSETGGWGQPQHF. CDR3 nucleotides: TGTGCCAGCAGTGAAACAGGGGGCTGGGGTCAGCCCCAGCATTTT. This chain connects TRBV6-1 to TRBJ1-5, with TRBD1 matching over 9 bases. This CDR3 comprises 15 residues. J lost 6 bases, V lost 2 bases, and 5 bases had no gene match. Looked up from germline, CDR1 is MNHNS and CDR2 is SASEGT.

This clone showed up just a few times. The rearrangement joins TRBV2 to TRBJ2-3, with 8 positions matching TRBD2. The CDR3 runs to 15 residues. The germline CDR1 and CDR2 sequences are SNHLY and FYNNEI. With V trimmed by 8 bases and J by 5 bases, 12 bases remained unmatched. The CDR3 protein is CASFRGGRGLDTQYF. The DNA of the CDR3 is TGTGCCAGCTTCCGGGGGGGCAGGGGATTAGATACGCAGTATTTT.

The V gene is TRBV25-1, the J gene TRBJ2-1, with 9 bases aligning to TRBD2. Germline V lookup: CDR1 MGHDK, CDR2 SYGVNS. The trim removed 5 bases at V and 4 bases at J, leaving 6 bases unmatched. This CDR3 region has 15 residues. The chain's CDR3 is CASSPAGGHYNEQFF. CDR3 bases: TGTGCCAGCAGTCCAGCGGGAGGCCATTACAATGAGCAGTTCTTC.

This clone occurred once. This chain connects TRBV18 to TRBJ1-1; D gene uncertain. The germline CDR1 and CDR2 sequences are KGHSH and LQKENI. CDR3 length equals 14 residues. V lost 2 bases to trimming and J lost 4 bases, with 11 bases between them. The CDR3 region has the DNA TGTGCCAGCTCACCAAGTGCAGGAAGCACTGAAGCTTTCTTT. It is translated as CASSPSAGSTEAFF.

The chain joins TRBV6-5 to TRBJ1-5; 7 nucleotides agree with TRBD1. Germline lookup yields CDR1 MNHEY and CDR2 SVGAGI. V trimming: 2 bases; J trimming: 3 bases; junction bases outside the gene matches: 1. The length of the CDR3 is 14 residues. Here the CDR3 reads CASSYRGHNQPQHF. Here the CDR3 DNA reads TGTGCCAGCAGTTACAGGGGGCACAATCAGCCCCAGCATTTT.

The gene calls are TRBV5-1 and TRBJ1-6; D may be TRBD1 (5 bases). Germline V gives CDR1 SGHRS, CDR2 YFSETQ. The CDR3 has 13 residues. V lost 0 bases, J lost 9 bases, and 7 bases lay in between. CDR3 region: CASSLAGASPLHF. CDR3 DNA sequence: TGCGCCAGCAGCTTGGCCGGGGCTTCACCCCTCCACTTT.

The V and J genes are TRBV28 and TRBJ2-4, with D hard to call. Germline V lookup: CDR1 MDHEN, CDR2 SYDVKM. V lost 6 bases, J lost 3 bases, and 12 bases lay in between. The CDR3 is made up of 14 amino acids. CDR3 nucleotide sequence: TGTGCCAGCAGACCGCGTACGGGCAAAAACATTCAGTACTTC. Its protein is CASRPRTGKNIQYF.

CDR3 sequence reads: CASSPRGRLDSYNEQFF. The DNA of the CDR3 is TGTGCCAGCAGTCCGAGAGGTAGACTGGACTCCTACAATGAGCAGTTCTTC. This chain links TRBV27 with TRBJ2-1; D gene uncertain. CDR1 MNHEY and CDR2 SMNVEV come from the germline V gene (reference sequence). The CDR3 totals 17 residues. The germline V and J ends were trimmed by 5 bases and 0 bases, with 17 bases remaining between them.

This sequence joins TRBV4-3 and TRBJ2-5, with D tentatively TRBD1 (5 bases). The J call may be mistaken, given a closer DNA end match to TRBJ2-7. This CDR3 is built from 14 residues. Per the germline V gene, CDR1 is LGHNA and CDR2 is YSLEER. The CDR3 region has the DNA TGCGCCAGCAGCCAAGGCATAGGGGAATACGAGCAGTACTTC. It yields the protein CASSQGIGEYEQYF.

The genes are TRBV27 and TRBJ1-1; TRBD1 matches 8 bases. Germline-derived CDR1 and CDR2 are MNHEY and SMNVEV (reference sequence). The length of the CDR3 is 16 residues. J was trimmed by 4 bases and V by 4 bases; bases with no gene match: 11. CDR3 DNA sequence: TGTGCCAGCAGTTCCCGAGGACAGGGAGGGGGCACTGAAGCTTTCTTT. Translating it yields CASSSRGQGGGTEAFF.

This sequence joins TRBV10-1 and TRBJ2-1; TRBD1 is a possible D gene (6 bases). V dropped 6 bases and J dropped 1 base, with 13 bases sitting between them. From germline, CDR1 is WNHNN and CDR2 SYGVQD (reference sequence). This CDR3 is built from 15 residues. The CDR3 is CASSRRGQSYNEQFF. CDR3 DNA sequence: TGCGCCAGCAGCCGACGGGGACAATCCTACAATGAGCAGTTCTTC.

This clone was seen only once. V gene TRBV6-5 combines with J gene TRBJ2-2; 9 bases are shared with TRBD1. After removal of 6 bases from V and 4 bases from J, the junction contained 3 bases not matched to a gene. The germline gives CDR1 MNHEY, CDR2 SVGAGI. CDR3 size: 14 residues. The DNA for the CDR3 is TGTGCCAGCAGGGACAGGGGCGGCACCGGGGAGCTGTTTTTT. This sequence encodes CASRDRGGTGELFF.

The chain employs TRBV7-3 and TRBJ2-2; 11 nucleotides match TRBD1. Germline CDR1 is SGHTA and CDR2 is FQGTGA. V dropped 4 bases and J dropped 6; count of bases not matched to a gene: 7. The CDR3 is 16 residues long. The CDR3 DNA reads as TGTGCCAGCAGCTCCCGGACAGGGGGCGCATCCGGGGAGCTGTTTTTT. It yields the protein CASSSRTGGASGELFF. Drawing the rest from reference TRBV7-3 and TRBJ2-2, the complete variable domain is GAGVSQTPSNKVTEKGKYVELRCDPISGHTALYWYRQSLGQGPEFLIYFQGTGAADDSGLPNDRFFAVRPEGSVSTLKIQRTERGDSAVYLCASSSRTGGASGELFFGEGSRLTVL.

V and J are TRBV27 and TRBJ2-7; D is unresolved. Per germline, CDR1 MNHEY and CDR2 SMNVEV (reference sequence). Trimming cost V 6 bases and J 4 bases, with 10 bases left between them. The length of the CDR3 is 12 residues. The CDR3, as DNA: TGTGCCAGCAGAACCGCCCTTTACGAGCAGTACTTC. The encoded protein is CASRTALYEQYF.

This chain connects TRBV7-7 to TRBJ2-3; D not resolved. Trimming pared 1 base from V and 4 bases from J, leaving 9 bases between. Germline lookup yields CDR1 SSHAT and CDR2 FNYEAQ (reference sequence). The CDR3 has 14 residues. CDR3 nucleotide sequence: TGTGCCAGCAGCTTAGTGGGGTCCCCAGATACGCAGTATTTT. Its protein product is CASSLVGSPDTQYF.

The chain couples TRBV28 to TRBJ2-2; 8 bases line up with TRBD2. Germline loops: CDR1 MDHEN, CDR2 SYDVKM. Trimming removed 6 bases from V and 9 bases from J; junction bases left unmatched: 12. The CDR3 loop spans 15 amino acids. CDR3: CASSSGTRWTRELFF. In DNA form, the CDR3 reads TGTGCCAGCAGCTCCGGGACTAGGTGGACCAGGGAGCTGTTTTTT.

The J gene is TRBJ2-1, the V gene TRBV4-1; possibly TRBD2 for D (6 bases). Trimming pared 1 base from V and 6 bases from J, leaving 13 bases between. This CDR3 is built from 15 residues. CDR1 is MGHRA and CDR2 is YSYEKL in the germline V gene. CDR3 sequence: CASSQVTRGGNEQFF. The CDR3 coding sequence is TGCGCCAGCAGCCAAGTCACACGGGGAGGCAATGAGCAGTTCTTC.

Only a few counts were recorded for this clone. The V call is TRBV9, the J call TRBJ2-5, with unresolved D. V lost 0 bases, J lost 4 bases, and 10 bases lay in between. The CDR3 sequence is 14 residues long. Germline CDR1 reads SGDLS; CDR2 reads YYNGEE. CDR3 residues: CASSVGLRAETQYF. Written as DNA, the CDR3 is TGTGCCAGCAGCGTAGGTCTCCGGGCAGAGACCCAGTACTTC.

This chain joins TRBV2 and TRBJ2-5; D may be TRBD1 (5 bases). Trimming left V 1 base short and J 6 bases short, with 9 bases between. Germline-derived CDR1 and CDR2 are SNHLY and FYNNEI. This CDR3 is 13 amino acids long. The CDR3 reads CASSEVYRQTQYF. The CDR3 DNA is TGTGCCAGCAGTGAAGTCTACAGGCAGACCCAGTACTTC.

This clone was picked up many times. This sample includes further DNA sequences coding for the same CDR3. The V and J genes are TRBV30 and TRBJ2-3, with 8 bases fitting TRBD1. With 5 bases clipped from V and 3 bases from J, the junction kept 7 bases outside the gene matches. In germline, CDR1 is GTSNPN, CDR2 SVGIG (reference sequence). The CDR3 contains 14 residues. The CDR3 DNA is TGTGCCTGGGGGGGGACAGGAGCAACAGATACGCAGTATTTT. It encodes CAWGGTGATDTQYF.

Note on this clone: This sample includes further DNA sequences coding for the same CDR3. This rearrangement joins TRBV7-9 to TRBJ2-7, with D possibly TRBD1 on 6 matching bases. Trimming pared 5 bases from V and 6 bases from J, leaving 11 bases between. Germline CDR1 SEHNR, CDR2 FQNEAQ (reference sequence). The length of the CDR3 is 12 residues. The CDR3 DNA is TGTGCCAGCAGCCCACAAGGGGGCGAGCAGTACTTC. Amino acids: CASSPQGGEQYF.

This clone was picked up a small number of times. The chain couples TRBV27 to TRBJ2-7; 10 bases fit TRBD2. Germline values: CDR1 MNHEY, CDR2 SMNVEV (reference sequence). The CDR3 has 18 residues. V lost 7 bases and J lost 4; bases outside the gene matches: 19. DNA for the CDR3: TGTGCCAGCACTGGTAGAGATGGAGCGGGAGGGCCGGGGTACGAGCAGTACTTC. Amino acid sequence: CASTGRDGAGGPGYEQYF.

This sequence joins TRBV6-5 and TRBJ1-3, with 7 nucleotides matching TRBD1. Germline V gives CDR1 MNHEY, CDR2 SVGAGI. The CDR3 length is 13 residues. V dropped 5 bases and J dropped 8; count of bases not matched to a gene: 6. The CDR3 protein is CASSPDRADTIYF. The CDR3 DNA is TGTGCCAGCAGTCCTGACAGGGCGGACACCATATATTTT.

V gene TRBV28 combines with J gene TRBJ2-7; D remains ambiguous. Per germline, CDR1 MDHEN and CDR2 SYDVKM. This CDR3 has 9 residues. Trimming removed 3 bases at V and 6 bases at J, with 0 bases between. CDR3 in DNA: TGTGCCAGCAGTTTCGAGCAGTACTTC. It is translated as CASSFEQYF.

The rearrangement links TRBV30 to TRBJ2-5, with D possibly being TRBD2 (6 bases). CDR3 length: 16 residues. V was shortened by 0 bases and J by 4 bases, with 18 bases between the two germline ends. Germline assignment: CDR1 GTSNPN and CDR2 SVGIG (reference sequence). The CDR3 protein is CAWSVLGRGRPETQYF. In nucleotides, the CDR3 is TGTGCCTGGAGTGTACTGGGACGGGGGAGGCCAGAGACCCAGTACTTC.

In DNA, the CDR3 is TGTGCCAGCAGCAGACGACTAGCGGGAGTGGAGCAAGAGACCCAGTACTTC. Translated: CASSRRLAGVEQETQYF. The chain links TRBV7-2 to TRBJ2-5, with 12 bases lining up with TRBD2. CDR1 is SGHTA and CDR2 is FQGNSA in the germline V gene. This CDR3 has 17 amino acids. V lost 5 bases, J lost 2 bases, and 9 bases stayed unmatched.

This clone was counted a single time. A much larger clone lies a single base off, so this may be a read error. This CDR3 is CASSGLAGVETQYF. As DNA, the CDR3 is TGTGCCAGCAGCGGACTAGCGGGAGTGGAGACCCAGTACTTC. The chain employs TRBV28 and TRBJ2-5; 13 bases are shared with TRBD2. CDR3 length equals 14 residues. The J segment lost 5 bases and the V segment lost 6 bases, leaving 3 bases of the junction unmatched. CDR1 is MDHEN, CDR2 SYDVKM, per germline. The variable domain in full, completed from reference TRBV28 and TRBJ2-5, reads DVKVTQSSRYLVKRTGEKVFLECVQDMDHENMFWYRQDPGLGLRLIYFSYDVKMKEKGDIPEGYSVSREKKERFSLILESASTNQTSMYLCASSGLAGVETQYFGPGTRLLVL.

This clone appeared once. The J gene is TRBJ2-7, the V gene TRBV27; D is ambiguous. The CDR3 consists of 12 residues. V was shortened by 5 bases and J by 4 bases, with 9 bases between the two germline ends. CDR1 and CDR2 from the germline V gene are MNHEY and SMNVEV (reference sequence). The CDR3, as DNA: TGTGCCAGCAGTGGCTATGGATACGAGCAGTACTTC. Protein product: CASSGYGYEQYF.